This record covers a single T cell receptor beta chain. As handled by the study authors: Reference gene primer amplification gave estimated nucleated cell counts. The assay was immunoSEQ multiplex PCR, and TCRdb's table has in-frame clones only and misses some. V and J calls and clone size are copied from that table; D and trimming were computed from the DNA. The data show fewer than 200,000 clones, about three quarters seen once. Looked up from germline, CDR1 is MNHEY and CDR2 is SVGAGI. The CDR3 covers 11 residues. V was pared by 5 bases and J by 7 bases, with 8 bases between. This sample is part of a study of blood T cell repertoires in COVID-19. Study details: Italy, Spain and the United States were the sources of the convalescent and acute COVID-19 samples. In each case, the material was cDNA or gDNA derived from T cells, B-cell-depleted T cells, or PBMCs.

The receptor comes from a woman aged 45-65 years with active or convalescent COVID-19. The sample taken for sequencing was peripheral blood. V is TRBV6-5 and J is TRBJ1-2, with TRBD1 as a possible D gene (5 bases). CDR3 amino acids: CASSTQGGYTF. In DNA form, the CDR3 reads TGTGCCAGCAGTACGCAGGGTGGCTACACCTTC.